A single sample gave rise to the 24 T cell receptor beta chains below, sequenced in a study of T-cell reconstitution after alpha-beta-depleted transplantation in children. It was with unique molecular identifiers that the TCRbeta library was prepared. TCRdb used MiXCR to reprocess the PCR reads, holding one entry per CDR3 protein. The table shows roughly 500,000 distinct CDR3 sequences, with roughly a tenth occurring only once. The sample was PBMCs, taken before TCRalphabeta/CD19-depleted stem cell transplant. The source is a child aged 2 to 15 with inherited bone marrow failure, due to receive a stem cell transplant.

This clonotype was seen ten or more times. The rearrangement joins TRBV7-9 to TRBJ2-7, with D unclear. Per the germline V gene, CDR1 is SEHNR and CDR2 is FQNEAQ (reference sequence). This CDR3 comprises 13 residues. V lost 5 bases and J lost 6, with 14 bases in between. CDR3 coding DNA: TGTGCCAGCAGCCCTTTTTTAGGTGCCGAGCAGTACTTC. Its translation is CASSPFLGAEQYF.

Many counts were recorded for this clonotype. The chain recombines TRBV11-2 with TRBJ2-3; D possibly uses TRBD1 or TRBD2 (5 bases each). Trimming cost V 3 bases and J 2 bases, with 9 bases left between them. This CDR3 comprises 14 residues. Per germline, CDR1 SGHAT and CDR2 FQNNGV. The CDR3 nucleotides read TGTGCCAGCAGCTTCCAGGGAGCCACAGATACGCAGTATTTT. It yields the protein CASSFQGATDTQYF.

The genes are TRBV6-2 or TRBV6-3 and TRBJ2-7; 7 nucleotides agree with TRBD2. V was clipped by 1 base and J by 0 bases; unmatched bases: 6. Germline CDR1 is MNHEY and CDR2 is SVGEGT. The CDR3 has 16 amino acids. CDR3 nucleotides: TGTGCCAGCAGTTACTACCTAGCGGAAAGCTCCTACGAGCAGTACTTC. This encodes CASSYYLAESSYEQYF.

There are many counts of this clonotype. The junction differs from germline at one of its ends, possibly a read error. The chain is built from TRBV6-5 and TRBJ2-5, with D unclear. The CDR3 has 12 residues. Germline values: CDR1 MNHEY, CDR2 SVGAGI. CDR3 in amino acids: CASRYVRIWIIF. The CDR3 DNA follows: TGTGCCAGCAGATACGTCCGAATATGGATTATCTTC.

This clonotype occurred many times. CDR3 loop: CSAKAGDQPQHF. In DNA form, the CDR3 reads TGCAGTGCTAAGGCGGGGGACCAGCCCCAGCATTTT. This sequence joins TRBV20-1 and TRBJ1-5; D may be TRBD1 (5 bases). Trimming took 4 bases from V and 7 from J, leaving 11 bases between them. Germline V gene sequence: CDR1 DFQATT, CDR2 SNEGSKA (reference sequence). CDR3 length: 12 residues.

This clonotype was recorded many times. This chain uses TRBV28 with TRBJ1-2; no reliable D call. Germline V CDR1 and CDR2: MDHEN, SYDVKM. The CDR3 spans 12 residues. Trimming took off 3 bases at V and 5 bases at J, with 7 bases between the two ends. CDR3 sequence reads: CASSLMAYGYTF. In DNA form, the CDR3 reads TGTGCCAGCAGTTTGATGGCGTATGGCTACACCTTC.

This clonotype was counted many times. This chain uses TRBV27 with TRBJ2-1, with 11 bases matching TRBD2. V dropped 3 bases and J dropped 10; count of bases not matched to a gene: 8. The CDR3 has 15 amino acids. Germline CDR1 MNHEY, CDR2 SMNVEV (reference sequence). The CDR3 bases are TGTGCCAGCAGTTTCGGGACTAGCGGAAATACCGAGCAGTTCTTC. Protein: CASSFGTSGNTEQFF.

This clonotype has a count of ten or more. The chain employs TRBV4-1 and TRBJ1-1; D gene unclear. The CDR3 length is 14 residues. Germline CDR1 is MGHRA and CDR2 is YSYEKL. Trimming took 1 base from V and 5 from J, leaving 11 bases between them. CDR3 coding DNA: TGCGCCAGCAGCCAAGGGCCGGGCTCTACTGAAGCTTTCTTT. Translating it yields CASSQGPGSTEAFF.

This clonotype was seen at least ten times. The gene calls are TRBV4-1 and TRBJ2-1, with unresolved D. Between the trimmed V and J ends, which lost 0 bases and 0 bases, there was a span of 6 bases. Germline loops: CDR1 MGHRA, CDR2 YSYEKL. The CDR3 has 15 residues. The CDR3 nucleotides read TGCGCCAGCAGCCAAGATCACCACTCCTACAATGAGCAGTTCTTC. Protein: CASSQDHHSYNEQFF.

The sample holds many counts of this clonotype. The chain couples TRBV20-1 to TRBJ1-2, with D hard to call. Germline-derived CDR1 and CDR2 are DFQATT and SNEGSKA (reference sequence). The CDR3 spans 14 residues. The ends were cut back, 3 bases at V and 2 bases at J, with 13 bases in the middle. The CDR3: CSASGTGRNYGYTF. DNA for the CDR3: TGCAGTGCTAGTGGTACGGGGAGGAACTATGGCTACACCTTC.

In this sample, this clonotype turned up a few times. This chain connects TRBV27 to TRBJ1-6; the D gene is possibly TRBD1 (5 bases). CDR1 MNHEY and CDR2 SMNVEV come from the germline V gene (reference sequence). V was clipped by 3 bases and J by 10 bases, with 13 bases between them. The CDR3 covers 14 residues. The CDR3 loop is CASSFWQGLSPLHF. The DNA of the CDR3 is TGTGCCAGCAGTTTCTGGCAGGGATTGTCACCCCTCCACTTT.

This clonotype was observed at least ten times. V is TRBV11-1 and J is TRBJ2-3; 11 bases line up with TRBD2. The V gene end was trimmed by 1 base and the J gene end by 5 bases; junction bases not matched to a gene: 14. The CDR3 sequence is 19 residues long. Germline V CDR1 and CDR2: SGHAT, FQDESV (reference sequence). The chain's CDR3 is CASSLGRFSGRALEDTQYF. The CDR3 coding sequence is TGTGCCAGCAGCTTAGGCCGTTTTAGCGGGAGGGCCCTTGAAGATACGCAGTATTTT.

Ten or more counts support this clonotype. The chain employs TRBV20-1 and TRBJ2-2; 7 bases match TRBD2. The V segment lost 6 bases and the J segment 7 bases; nucleotides outside the gene matches: 8. Germline CDR1 is DFQATT and CDR2 is SNEGSKA (reference sequence). This CDR3 is 13 amino acids long. CDR3 region: CSARREFSGELFF. The DNA of the CDR3 is TGCAGTGCGCGGCGGGAGTTTAGCGGGGAGCTGTTTTTT.

This clonotype was seen at least ten times. This chain uses TRBV3-1 with TRBJ2-1; TRBD2 aligns across 14 bases. CDR1 is LGHDT and CDR2 is YNNKEL in the germline V gene (reference sequence). Trimming at V came to 6 bases and at J to 6 bases, leaving 7 bases not matched to a gene. The CDR3 extends over 16 amino acids. The CDR3 DNA sequence: TGTGCCAGCAGACTTGTGGGGACTAGCGGGAGCAATGAGCAGTTCTTC. It codes for CASRLVGTSGSNEQFF.

The sample holds many counts of this clonotype. This chain links TRBV7-2 with TRBJ2-5; tentatively, D is TRBD2 (6 bases). Germline V gene lookup returns CDR1 SGHTA and CDR2 FQGNSA. V was pared by 0 bases and J by 5 bases, with 13 bases between. The CDR3 length is 15 residues. CDR3 loop: CASSLALGGKETQYF. The CDR3 DNA sequence: TGTGCCAGCAGCTTAGCGCTAGGCGGGAAGGAGACCCAGTACTTC.

Turning to this clonotype: One end of the junction fails to match germline, which may point to a read error. The rearrangement joins TRBV27 to TRBJ2-1; D might be TRBD1 (5 bases). CDR3 size: 13 residues. Germline lookup yields CDR1 MNHEY and CDR2 SMNVEV (reference sequence). The CDR3 protein is CASSVSQGNEQFF. CDR3 in DNA: TGTGCCAGCAGTGTATCCCAGGGCAATGAGCAGTTCTTC.

The V and J genes are TRBV11-1 and TRBJ2-7; a weak D match, TRBD1 (6 bases). The CDR3 length is 15 residues. Trimming removed 5 bases at V and 7 bases at J, with 21 bases between. Germline CDR1 SGHAT, CDR2 FQDESV (reference sequence). This CDR3 is CASSPGTGWSLEQYF. Written as DNA, the CDR3 is TGTGCCAGCAGCCCCGGCACAGGGTGGTCTTTGGAGCAGTACTTC.

The V call is TRBV4-1, the J call TRBJ2-5; a weak D match, TRBD2 (7 bases). The CDR3 contains 17 residues. Trimming removed 4 bases from V and 5 bases from J, with 23 bases in between. In germline, CDR1 is MGHRA, CDR2 YSYEKL. The CDR3 here is CASSRNRGAVLGETQYF. CDR3 sequence (DNA): TGCGCCAGCAGCCGCAACCGGGGGGCGGTCCTAGGGGAGACCCAGTACTTC.

In its sample, this clonotype was seen many times. V gene TRBV6-2 or TRBV6-3 combines with J gene TRBJ2-5; the match to TRBD2 covers 9 bases. The length of the CDR3 is 15 residues. V lost 5 bases and J lost 4; bases outside the gene matches: 8. The germline V gene encodes CDR1 MNHEY and CDR2 SVGEGT. CDR3 DNA sequence: TGTGCCAGCAGTCGGCTAGCGGGATATGGAGAGACCCAGTACTTC. Residues: CASSRLAGYGETQYF.

The chain uses TRBV7-8 and TRBJ2-1, with TRBD2 matching 9 bases. This CDR3 region has 17 residues. V was pared by 4 bases and J by 4 bases, with 11 bases of the junction left unmatched. CDR1 is SGHVS, CDR2 FQNEAQ, per germline. This CDR3 is CASSSDLVAGEYNEQFF. The CDR3 coding sequence is TGTGCCAGCAGCTCTGACCTAGTAGCGGGAGAGTACAATGAGCAGTTCTTC.

To note about this clonotype: As the CDR3 is not closed by the conserved phenylalanine or tryptophan, this likely results from a read error. The chain has TRBV27 and TRBJ2-3; TRBD2 matches 8 bases. The CDR3 has 16 amino acids. J was trimmed by 2 bases and V by 10 bases; bases with no gene match: 14. CDR1 MNHEY and CDR2 SMNVEV come from the germline V gene (reference sequence). The CDR3 sequence: CATWVSGTSFTDTQYL. The CDR3 nucleotides read TGTGCCACCTGGGTTAGCGGGACATCATTCACAGATACGCAGTATCTT.

This clonotype was counted ten times or more. The gene calls are TRBV4-3 and TRBJ2-7; D is unresolved. This CDR3 is 15 amino acids long. V was shortened by 4 bases and J by 5 bases, with 18 bases between the two germline ends. CDR1 is LGHNA, CDR2 YSLEER, per germline. The CDR3 nucleotides are TGCGCCAGCAGCCCCCGCTCGGGCGGCTTCGACGAGCAGTACTTC. Translated: CASSPRSGGFDEQYF.

This clonotype showed up many times. The chain recombines TRBV10-3 with TRBJ2-7; no definite D call. The ends were cut back, 3 bases at V and 5 bases at J, with 17 bases in the middle. Germline lookup yields CDR1 ENHRY and CDR2 SYGVKD. This CDR3 comprises 15 residues. The CDR3 DNA follows: TGTGCCATCAGTGAAAATAGGGCGCTTTTCCACGAGCAGTACTTC. This translates into CAISENRALFHEQYF.

The J gene is TRBJ2-2, the V gene TRBV24-1, with D maybe TRBD1 (5 bases). The CDR3 spans 18 residues. The germline V gene encodes CDR1 KGHDR and CDR2 SFDVKD. V was pared by 4 bases and J by 0 bases, with 17 bases between. The CDR3 loop reads CATSDHGPQGSNTGELFF. For the CDR3, the DNA is TGTGCCACCAGTGACCATGGGCCCCAGGGATCGAACACCGGGGAGCTGTTTTTT.